The 4 T cell receptor beta chains listed next were all sequenced from one sample in a study of cytomegalovirus exposure and HLA in healthy donors. The PCR used 60 Vbeta and 13 Jbeta primers. Generated by immunoSEQ multiplex PCR, the TCRdb table keeps only in-frame clones and is missing some. The data contain more than 150,000 clones, about 90% of them seen just once; the ten biggest clones take up more than 0.2%. Material: PBMCs. Source of these receptors: a girl under three years old in good health and CMV-seronegative.

V and J are TRBV5-1 and TRBJ2-5, with D perhaps TRBD2 (5 bases). The V gene lost 0 bases and the J gene lost 5 bases, with 11 bases spanning the gap. CDR1 and CDR2 (germline): SGHRS, YFSETQ. The CDR3 has 14 residues. This CDR3 is CASSLGRQRETQYF. The CDR3 DNA reads TGCGCCAGCAGCTTGGGGAGGCAGCGGGAGACCCAGTACTTC.

This clone was observed a few times. In the same sample, other DNA sequences code for this CDR3. The chain employs TRBV6-1 and TRBJ1-2, with D perhaps TRBD1 (5 bases). Looked up from germline, CDR1 is MNHNS and CDR2 is SASEGT. The V end lost 3 bases, the J end lost 0 bases, and 5 bases lay between the germline ends. The CDR3 covers 13 residues. The CDR3 protein is CASSETANYGYTF. The CDR3, as DNA: TGTGCCAGCAGTGAGACAGCTAACTATGGCTACACCTTC.

The chain employs TRBV7-8 and TRBJ1-4; 9 bases map to TRBD1. J gave up 9 bases and V 4 bases, and 9 bases lay outside the gene matches. Germline V CDR1 and CDR2: SGHVS, FQNEAQ. There are 15 residues in the CDR3. The CDR3 DNA follows: TGTGCCAGCAGCTCCCACAGGGGGCCCGGCCAAAAACTGTTTTTT. Amino acids: CASSSHRGPGQKLFF.

The CDR3 DNA sequence: TGTGCCAGCAGTTACTCGAAAGTAACAGGGGGCGATGGCTACACCTTC. Amino acids: CASSYSKVTGGDGYTF. The chain combines TRBV6-5 with TRBJ1-2; 9 bases line up with TRBD1. This CDR3 has 16 residues. Germline assignment: CDR1 MNHEY and CDR2 SVGAGI. V lost 0 bases, J lost 6 bases, and 8 bases stayed unmatched.